This TCR beta chain was sequenced during a study of blood T cell repertoires in COVID-19. Those who participated ranged in age from about 18 to 95 years and resided in around 22 US areas. J was trimmed by 2 bases and V by 5 bases; bases with no gene match: 8. CDR1 is SEHNR and CDR2 is FQNEAQ in the germline V gene (reference sequence). The CDR3 consists of 17 residues. Libraries were prepared by immunoSEQ multiplex PCR; TCRdb keeps only in-frame clonotypes and omits some of them. The repertoire consists of under 300,000 clones, with about 90% occurring once and the leading ten covering roughly 6.3%. Sequences were obtained from PBMCs or T cells enriched from blood (not recorded which). The chain uses TRBV7-9 and TRBJ2-7, with 14 bases lining up with TRBD2. This receptor was obtained from a woman in her twenties or thirties with acute COVID-19. CDR3 loop: CASSMGLAGEPTYEQYF. CDR3 nucleotides: TGTGCCAGCAGCATGGGACTAGCGGGAGAGCCGACCTACGAGCAGTACTTC. The entire variable domain, with the rest obtained from reference TRBV7-9 and TRBJ2-7, is as follows: DTGVSQNPRHKITKRGQNVTFRCDPISEHNRLYWYRQTLGQGPEFLTYFQNEAQLEKSRLLSDRFSAERPKGSFSTLEIQRTEQGDSAMYLCASSMGLAGEPTYEQYFGPGTRLTVT.